These 11 T cell receptor beta chains originate from one sample sequenced in a study of T cell changes during pregnancy in multiple sclerosis. This table comes from immunoSEQ multiplex PCR, and its TCRdb copy is limited to in-frame clones, with some not included. The table has tens of thousands of clones, around nine tenths seen once. The material was peripheral blood, obtained in the third trimester of pregnancy. These receptors all stem from a female donor with multiple sclerosis, enrolled in a pregnancy study.

The CDR3 region is CASSLALLAGETGELFF. CDR3 in DNA: TGTGCCAGCAGCTTAGCTCTACTAGCGGGGGAGACCGGGGAGCTGTTTTTT. The gene calls are TRBV7-6 and TRBJ2-2, with 11 bases aligning to TRBD2. The germline V gene has CDR1 SGHVS and CDR2 FNYEAQ. J gave up 5 bases and V 0 bases, and 5 bases lay outside the gene matches. The CDR3 spans 17 residues. Using reference TRBV7-6 and TRBJ2-2 for the parts outside the CDR3, the full variable domain is GAGVSQSPRYKVTKRGQDVALRCDPISGHVSLYWYRQALGQGPEFLTYFNYEAQQDKSGLPNDRFSAERPEGSISTLTIQRTEQRDSAMYRCASSLALLAGETGELFFGEGSRLTVL.

V is TRBV2 and J is TRBJ1-5; possibly TRBD1 for D (6 bases). CDR3 length equals 16 residues. V dropped 5 bases and J dropped 7 bases, with 21 bases sitting between them. Germline CDR1 and CDR2: SNHLY and FYNNEI. The CDR3 is CASSKGGGGVGQPQHF. The CDR3 DNA sequence: TGTGCCAGCAGTAAAGGGGGGGGCGGGGTCGGACAGCCCCAGCATTTT.

This chain uses TRBV19 with TRBJ2-3; possibly TRBD2 for D (6 bases). The germline V gene encodes CDR1 LNHDA and CDR2 SQIVND (reference sequence). The CDR3 runs 14 residues. Trimming left V 1 base short and J 6 bases short, with 11 bases between. The DNA for the CDR3 is TGTGCCAGTAGTATAGCGGGAGTATCGGATACGCAGTATTTT. Its translation: CASSIAGVSDTQYF.

The chain employs TRBV19 and TRBJ1-1, with a tentative D call TRBD1 (6 bases). V was cut by 6 bases and J by 9 bases, with 20 bases left in between. The germline CDR1 and CDR2 sequences are LNHDA and SQIVND (reference sequence). This CDR3 spans 14 amino acids. The CDR3 DNA is TGTGCCAGTAGCCAAGGGACATATCGGGGTCAAGCTTTCTTT. Translating it yields CASSQGTYRGQAFF. Combining the CDR3 with reference TRBV19 and TRBJ1-1 gives the whole variable domain DGGITQSPKYLFRKEGQNVTLSCEQNLNHDAMYWYRQDPGQGLRLIYYSQIVNDFQKGDIAEGYSVSREKKESFPLTVTSAQKNPTAFYLCASSQGTYRGQAFFGQGTRLTVV.

The rearrangement joins TRBV13 to TRBJ1-1, with 10 bases fitting TRBD1. CDR1 PRHDT and CDR2 FYEKMQ come from the germline V gene (reference sequence). This CDR3 region has 17 residues. The junction had 9 bases not matched to a gene; V was cut back by 4 bases and J by 1 base. For the CDR3, the DNA is TGTGCCAGCAGCTCTGACAGGGGGCTCATTGAGAACACTGAAGCTTTCTTT. It encodes CASSSDRGLIENTEAFF.

The V gene is TRBV6-5, the J gene TRBJ1-2; 7 bases are a match to TRBD1. The CDR3 has 15 residues. Germline-derived CDR1 and CDR2 are MNHEY and SVGAGI. V lost 2 bases to trimming and J lost 4 bases; unmatched junction nucleotides: 7. This CDR3 is CASSYDRELSYGYTF. The DNA for the CDR3 is TGTGCCAGCAGTTACGACAGGGAACTGAGCTATGGCTACACCTTC.

This clone has more than one count but fewer than ten. The chain links TRBV29-1 to TRBJ1-2, with 8 bases identical to TRBD1. V lost 3 bases and J lost 8; bases outside the gene matches: 8. The germline V gene encodes CDR1 SQVTM and CDR2 ANQGSEA. The CDR3 extends over 13 amino acids. The CDR3 coding sequence is TGCAGCGTTGAGGGACAGGAGCTGGAGGGCTACACCTTC. Translated: CSVEGQELEGYTF.

The chain recombines TRBV2 with TRBJ2-7; 8 bases map to TRBD2. Germline CDR1 and CDR2: SNHLY and FYNNEI. The CDR3 contains 13 residues. The V segment lost 7 bases and the J segment 2 bases; nucleotides outside the gene matches: 4. This CDR3 is CASKTSDPYEQYF. As DNA, the CDR3 is TGTGCCAGCAAGACTAGCGACCCCTACGAGCAGTACTTC.

This clone occurred a few times. The chain has TRBV9 and TRBJ1-1; 7 bases fit TRBD1. CDR1 is SGDLS, CDR2 YYNGEE, per germline. CDR3 length: 15 amino acids. The junction had 9 bases not matched to a gene; V was cut back by 1 base and J by 6 bases. In nucleotides, the CDR3 is TGTGCCAGCAGCGTATGGTCAGGGGGGCCTTCTGAAGCTTTCTTT. It specifies CASSVWSGGPSEAFF.

This chain joins TRBV4-1 and TRBJ2-5; TRBD1 is a possible D gene (6 bases). This CDR3 is built from 14 residues. From germline, CDR1 is MGHRA and CDR2 YSYEKL. The ends were cut back, 3 bases at V and 5 bases at J, with 13 bases in the middle. Here the CDR3 DNA reads TGCGCCAGCAGCCAGGGGACAACCCGGGAGACCCAGTACTTC. Residues: CASSQGTTRETQYF.

The rearrangement uses TRBV7-9 and TRBJ1-2; 8 bases map to TRBD1. Losses at the gene ends were 1 base for V and 2 bases for J; bases not matched to a gene: 12. Germline CDR1 reads SEHNR; CDR2 reads FQNEAQ (reference sequence). This CDR3 spans 18 amino acids. The CDR3 here is CASSLDWTGLIGNYGYTF. The CDR3 nucleotides read TGTGCCAGCAGCTTAGACTGGACAGGGTTAATAGGGAACTATGGCTACACCTTC.